A selection of T cell receptor beta chains follows, all from one sample in a study. MiXCR, run by TCRdb on the RT-PCR reads, gives a single entry per CDR3 protein. The sample includes hundreds of thousands of distinct CDR3 sequences, more than 13% of them seen just once. The sample was memory CD4+ T cells from blood. The receptor source for this set is a female donor in good health, serving as a healthy control. Each CDR3 is given with its conserved first and last residue. D genes are given only for firm matches. Where a row states a size, it is once, few, many or the class of an expanded clone; other rows omit it.

TRBJ2-1	few	TRBD2	TRBV11-3	CASSSSGGHNEQFF	TGTGCCAGCAGCTCTTCGGGGGGGCACAATGAGCAGTTCTTC
TRBJ2-7	NA	TRBD2	TRBV6-6	CASSGTQGGMRGQYF	TGTGCCAGCAGTGGGACGCAGGGAGGGATGCGTGGGCAGTACTTC
TRBJ1-4	NA	TRBD1	TRBV12-3/TRBV12-4	CASSAGQGSNEKLFF	TGTGCCAGCAGCGCTGGACAGGGGAGTAATGAAAAACTGTTTTTT
TRBJ1-4	few	NA	TRBV5-1	CASRDWTDNEKLFF	TGCGCCAGCCGAGACTGGACGGATAATGAAAAACTGTTTTTT
TRBJ2-7	few	NA	TRBV7-2	CASSLASGAYEQYF	TGTGCCAGCAGCTTAGCCAGCGGCGCCTACGAGCAGTACTTC
TRBJ2-4	NA	NA	TRBV5-1	CASSLGGEHIQYF	TGCGCCAGCAGCTTGGGCGGGGAGCACATTCAGTACTTC
TRBJ2-1	NA	TRBD2	TRBV11-2	CASSLPPRAGAGNEQFF	TGTGCCAGCAGCCTCCCACCTCGGGCGGGAGCGGGCAATGAGCAGTTCTTC
TRBJ2-5	NA	TRBD2	TRBV29-1	CSGLAGGIGETQYF	TGCAGCGGCCTAGCGGGAGGCATAGGGGAGACCCAGTACTTC
TRBJ2-1	NA	NA	TRBV5-1	CASSSSAGAYDEQFF	TGCGCCAGCAGCTCCTCGGCAGGTGCGTATGATGAGCAGTTCTTC
TRBJ2-5	NA	TRBD2	TRBV7-3	CASGPSGRTGETQYF	TGTGCCTCGGGACCCAGCGGGAGAACCGGGGAGACCCAGTACTTC
TRBJ2-2	few	NA	TRBV9	CASSVVALGNGELFF	TGTGCCAGCAGCGTAGTAGCTTTGGGGAACGGGGAGCTGTTTTTT
TRBJ1-3	few	NA	TRBV2	CASTRVSGNTIYF	TGTGCCAGCACGAGGGTCTCTGGAAACACCATATATTTT
TRBJ2-1	NA	NA	TRBV3-1	CASSQDLTERNEQFF	TGTGCCAGCAGCCAAGACCTCACAGAACGCAATGAGCAGTTCTTC
TRBJ1-2	few	TRBD1	TRBV7-9	CASSPQGGRGYTF	TGTGCCAGCAGCCCCCAGGGGGGGCGCGGCTACACCTTC
TRBJ2-3	NA	TRBD2	TRBV20-1	CSARDKREPDTQYF	TGCAGTGCTAGAGATAAGCGGGAGCCAGATACGCAGTATTTT
TRBJ2-1	NA	NA	TRBV27	CASSSSNFRGNEQFF	TGTGCCAGCAGTTCGTCCAATTTTCGGGGCAATGAGCAGTTCTTC
TRBJ2-7	NA	TRBD2	TRBV30	CAWSLAGGYYEQYF	TGTGCCTGGAGTCTAGCGGGAGGTTACTACGAGCAGTACTTC
TRBJ2-7	few	NA	TRBV3-1	CASSHAYQGTYEQYF	TGTGCCAGCAGCCACGCTTATCAAGGCACCTACGAGCAGTACTTC
TRBJ2-1	NA	NA	TRBV10-3	CAIRFSDVYNEQFF	TGTGCCATTAGATTTTCAGATGTCTACAATGAGCAGTTCTTC
TRBJ1-2	few	TRBD1	TRBV27	CASSPWGTEDGYTF	TGTGCCAGCAGTCCATGGGGGACAGAGGATGGCTACACCTTC
TRBJ2-3	NA	NA	TRBV11-2	CASSLAPPDTQYF	TGTGCCAGCAGCTTAGCCCCCCCTGATACGCAGTATTTT
TRBJ1-1	NA	NA	TRBV18	CASSPYQGNTEAFF	TGTGCCAGCTCACCGTACCAGGGAAACACTGAAGCTTTCTTT
TRBJ1-2	NA	NA	TRBV25-1	CASSALGGNYGYTF	TGTGCCAGCAGCGCCCTGGGGGGGAACTATGGCTACACCTTC
TRBJ2-1	NA	NA	TRBV6-2/TRBV6-3	CASSVELGGHDEQFF	TGTGCCAGCAGTGTAGAGCTGGGGGGACACGATGAGCAGTTCTTC
TRBJ2-7	few	NA	TRBV12-3/TRBV12-4	CASSLSQTSYEQYF	TGTGCCAGCAGTTTATCACAGACAAGCTACGAGCAGTACTTC
TRBJ2-1	few	TRBD1	TRBV7-3	CASSAQSGTASNEQFF	TGTGCCAGCAGCGCTCAGTCCGGGACAGCCTCCAATGAGCAGTTCTTC
TRBJ2-3	many	TRBD1	TRBV20-1	CSAPGQGATDTQYF	TGCAGTGCCCCCGGACAGGGGGCGACAGATACGCAGTATTTT
TRBJ2-5	many	NA	TRBV20-1	CSAPGLGETQYF	TGCAGTGCTCCCGGATTGGGGGAGACCCAGTACTTC
TRBJ2-2	NA	NA	TRBV7-3	CASSFSGVTGELFF	TGTGCCAGCAGCTTCTCAGGGGTTACCGGGGAGCTGTTTTTT
TRBJ2-1	NA	NA	TRBV3-1	CASSRIAIEQFF	TGTGCCAGCAGCCGGATAGCCATTGAGCAGTTCTTC